This T cell receptor (beta chain) originates from a study of Graves' ophthalmopathy and Graves' hyperthyroidism. About the study: Stable hyperthyroidism referred to disease that showed no ophthalmopathy within 18 months of follow-up. Study-wide findings and caveats: Most thyroid clonotypes with frequency above 0.001 were detected in blood too. Both an approximately 68% sensitivity and an approximately 76% specificity characterized the model's predictions of ophthalmopathy progression.

CDR1 KGHDR and CDR2 SFDVKD come from the germline V gene. The germline V and J ends were trimmed by 12 bases and 6 bases, with 8 bases remaining between them. The CDR3 consists of 9 residues. Hyperthyroidism patients, all newly diagnosed, had under 2 months' duration and ages of 18 to 65. TCR beta CDR3 amplification used RNA transcripts. RT-PCR with HTBI primers came first, then second-round multiplex PCR. TCRdb re-analysed the multiplex PCR reads in MiXCR, keeping a single row per CDR3 protein. The repertoire has more than 1,000,000 distinct CDR3 sequences, about 35% of them found once; the top ten carry around 10%. Turning to this clonotype: The antigen is unknown.

The sample comprised peripheral blood or thyroid tissue (not recorded which). This chain connects TRBV24-1 to TRBJ2-7; D may be TRBD2 (5 bases). This TCR was recovered from an adult man with Graves' hyperthyroidism. The CDR3 DNA reads TGTGCCCTCCGGGGCGAGCAGTACTTC. Protein: CALRGEQYF.